The 20 T cell receptor beta chains presented below share a single source sample, sequenced in a study of cytomegalovirus exposure and HLA in healthy donors. PCR employed 60 Vbeta and 13 Jbeta primers. The data were produced by immunoSEQ multiplex PCR, yet TCRdb's version contains in-frame clones alone and is incomplete. Of approximately 83,000 clones detected, around 81% appear once; the ten largest clones hold approximately 2%. The specimen sequenced was PBMCs. These receptors all come from a man between 18 and 29 years old in good health and CMV-seronegative.

This chain links TRBV4-2 with TRBJ2-5; TRBD1 aligns across 9 bases. This CDR3 is 14 amino acids long. The germline CDR1 and CDR2 sequences are LGHNA and YNFKEQ. With 5 bases clipped from V and 5 bases from J, the junction kept 6 bases outside the gene matches. The CDR3 loop reads CASSYGTGSETQYF. As DNA, the CDR3 is TGTGCCAGCAGCTACGGGACAGGGAGTGAGACCCAGTACTTC.

This clone was recorded only once. The chain has TRBV4-1 and TRBJ1-6, with D tentatively TRBD1 (6 bases). Between the trimmed V and J ends, which lost 3 bases and 0 bases, there was a span of 9 bases. Germline V gene data show CDR1 as MGHRA and CDR2 as YSYEKL. This CDR3 region has 16 residues. The CDR3 is CASSQQGSSYNSPLHF. CDR3 nucleotides: TGCGCCAGCAGCCAGCAGGGGAGCTCCTATAATTCACCCCTCCACTTT.

The chain recombines TRBV6-1 with TRBJ2-3; TRBD2 matches 11 bases. J was trimmed by 5 bases and V by 5 bases; bases with no gene match: 6. Germline V gene data show CDR1 as MNHNS and CDR2 as SASEGT. This CDR3 contains 15 residues. The DNA of the CDR3 is TGTGCCAGCAGTTTTAGCGGGGGGGGAGTAGATACGCAGTATTTT. Protein: CASSFSGGGVDTQYF.

CDR3 DNA sequence: TGTGCCACCAGCAGAGATCGGGCCGGGGTTAATGAAAAACTGTTTTTT. This sequence encodes CATSRDRAGVNEKLFF. J is TRBJ1-4 and V is TRBV15; D unresolved. CDR1 is LNHNV and CDR2 is YYDKDF in the germline V gene (reference sequence). The V gene lost 0 bases and the J gene lost 4 bases, with 12 bases spanning the gap. This CDR3 has 16 amino acids.

V and J are TRBV25-1 and TRBJ2-5; the D is unclear. The tail of the sequence fits TRBJ2-7 better, so the J call may be wrong. The germline V gene has CDR1 MGHDK and CDR2 SYGVNS. CDR3 length: 16 amino acids. CDR3 sequence reads: CASSELGSRGENEQYF. CDR3 in DNA: TGTGCCAGCAGTGAATTAGGCTCTAGAGGAGAAAACGAGCAGTACTTC.

Concerning this clone: Different DNA sequences within this sample yield the same CDR3. The rearrangement links TRBV5-1 to TRBJ1-1; possibly TRBD1 for D (6 bases). CDR1 and CDR2 (germline): SGHRS, YFSETQ. Trimming shortened V by 4 bases and J by 1 base, and 8 bases separated the two germline ends. The CDR3 is 13 residues long. The CDR3: CASSGGQNTEAFF. The CDR3 DNA follows: TGCGCCAGCAGCGGGGGACAGAACACTGAAGCTTTCTTT.

CDR3 region: CASSLSTVTDEAFF. As DNA, the CDR3 is TGTGCCAGCAGCTTAAGCACCGTAACAGATGAAGCTTTCTTT. The chain carries TRBV7-3 and TRBJ1-1; D call uncertain. The CDR3 length is 14 residues. Germline assignment: CDR1 SGHTA and CDR2 FQGTGA. V was cut by 1 base and J by 7 bases, with 13 bases left in between.

This rearrangement joins TRBV5-1 to TRBJ2-7, with D perhaps TRBD1 (5 bases). Germline CDR1 reads SGHRS; CDR2 reads YFSETQ. The CDR3 extends over 13 amino acids. Trimming cost V 2 bases and J 0 bases, with 6 bases left between them. The CDR3 loop is CASSFDSSYEQYF. The CDR3 region has the DNA TGCGCCAGCAGCTTTGACAGCTCCTACGAGCAGTACTTC. Combining the CDR3 with reference TRBV5-1 and TRBJ2-7 gives the whole variable domain KAGVTQTPRYLIKTRGQQVTLSCSPISGHRSVSWYQQTPGQGLQFLFEYFSETQRNKGNFPGRFSGRQFSNSRSEMNVSTLELGDSALYLCASSFDSSYEQYFGPGTRLTVT.

J is TRBJ2-1 and V is TRBV6-6; the match to TRBD2 covers 7 bases. The length of the CDR3 is 14 residues. Trimming at V came to 2 bases and at J to 9 bases, leaving 7 bases not matched to a gene. Germline CDR1 is MNHNY and CDR2 is SVGAGI (reference sequence). Here the CDR3 reads CASSYGEGRGEQFF. The CDR3 nucleotides are TGTGCCAGCAGTTACGGGGAGGGGAGGGGTGAGCAGTTCTTC.

V and J are TRBV9 and TRBJ2-3, with TRBD2 matching over 8 bases. Germline V gene data show CDR1 as SGDLS and CDR2 as YYNGEE. V was pared by 3 bases and J by 5 bases, with 8 bases of the junction left unmatched. The CDR3 length is 15 residues. CDR3 sequence reads: CASSAGGPQIDTQYF. The CDR3 nucleotides read TGTGCCAGCAGCGCGGGGGGGCCTCAGATAGATACGCAGTATTTT.

As concerns this clone: One junction end does not reproduce the germline sequence, and a read error may be involved. J is TRBJ1-1 and V is TRBV4-2; TRBD1 might be the D (5 bases). This CDR3 has 13 residues. The germline V gene has CDR1 LGHNA and CDR2 YNFKEQ. The chain's CDR3 is CASSEDTGGEAFF. CDR3 sequence (DNA): TGTGCCAGCAGCGAAGATACAGGCGGTGAAGCTTTCTTT.

Only one count was recorded for this clone. This chain joins TRBV6-1 and TRBJ2-3; TRBD1 matches 12 bases. Germline V CDR1 and CDR2: MNHNS, SASEGT. This CDR3 comprises 15 residues. The V and J ends lost 8 bases and 4 bases, in that order; junction bases with no gene match: 7. For the CDR3, the DNA is TGTGCCAGCCTACCCGGGACAGGGGGCGCAGATACGCAGTATTTT. This encodes CASLPGTGGADTQYF.

The DNA of the CDR3 is TGCAGCGTTGGACTAGCGGGGGGAATCGGCACAGATACGCAGTATTTT. This sequence encodes CSVGLAGGIGTDTQYF. The chain has TRBV29-1 and TRBJ2-3; TRBD2 agrees at 13 bases. The CDR3 covers 16 residues. With 4 bases clipped from V and 1 base from J, the junction kept 5 bases outside the gene matches. CDR1 is SQVTM, CDR2 ANQGSEA, per germline.

This clone was counted between two and nine times. The V call is TRBV11-2, the J call TRBJ2-1, with 7 bases fitting TRBD2. Germline trimming cut 5 bases from V and 9 bases from J; bases unmatched to any gene: 19. Germline V lookup: CDR1 SGHAT, CDR2 FQNNGV. CDR3 length: 17 residues. The CDR3 here is CASSLNPGGKHSSEQFF. CDR3 DNA sequence: TGTGCCAGCAGCCTCAACCCCGGGGGGAAGCACAGTAGTGAGCAGTTCTTC. Drawing the rest from reference TRBV11-2 and TRBJ2-1, the complete variable domain is EAGVAQSPRYKIIEKRQSVAFWCNPISGHATLYWYQQILGQGPKLLIQFQNNGVVDDSQLPKDRFSAERLKGVDSTLKIQPAKLEDSAVYLCASSLNPGGKHSSEQFFGPGTRLTVL.

The V gene is TRBV19, the J gene TRBJ1-5; no clear D gene. CDR1 is LNHDA and CDR2 is SQIVND in the germline V gene (reference sequence). V lost 6 bases and J 3 bases, leaving 21 bases between the germline ends. The CDR3 is 17 amino acids. This CDR3 is CASSSPVRAYDNQPQHF. In DNA, the CDR3 is TGTGCCAGTAGCTCTCCCGTGAGGGCTTATGACAATCAGCCCCAGCATTTT.

The chain couples TRBV30 to TRBJ1-1; tentative D call: TRBD1 (5 bases). V was trimmed by 0 bases and J by 3 bases, leaving 8 bases between them. CDR3 length: 13 residues. The germline gives CDR1 GTSNPN, CDR2 SVGIG (reference sequence). The CDR3 sequence is CAWSVTQDTEAFF. The CDR3 coding sequence is TGTGCCTGGAGTGTAACACAGGACACTGAAGCTTTCTTT.

This sequence joins TRBV9 and TRBJ2-7; 8 bases are shared with TRBD1. Germline assignment: CDR1 SGDLS and CDR2 YYNGEE. The CDR3 covers 14 residues. The junction had 6 bases not matched to a gene; V was cut back by 0 bases and J by 7 bases. The CDR3 reads CASSVGTGSREQYF. In DNA, the CDR3 is TGTGCCAGCAGCGTAGGGACAGGGAGTCGGGAGCAGTACTTC. Supplemented by reference TRBV9 and TRBJ2-7, the full variable domain reads DSGVTQTPKHLITATGQRVTLRCSPRSGDLSVYWYQQSLDQGLQFLIQYYNGEERAKGNILERFSAQQFPDLHSELNLSSLELGDSALYFCASSVGTGSREQYFGPGTRLTVT.

The genes are TRBV5-1 and TRBJ1-1, with D possibly being TRBD1 (5 bases). This CDR3 is 14 amino acids long. Looked up from germline, CDR1 is SGHRS and CDR2 is YFSETQ. V was pared by 2 bases and J by 4 bases, with 12 bases between. As DNA, the CDR3 is TGCGCCAGCAGCTTCAGGGAAGGGTCCACTGAAGCTTTCTTT. It codes for CASSFREGSTEAFF.

In this sample, this clone turned up a few times. This sequence joins TRBV2 and TRBJ1-1; a weak D match, TRBD1 (6 bases). CDR3 length: 15 residues. The V gene lost 2 bases and the J gene lost 0 bases, with 10 bases spanning the gap. CDR1 and CDR2 from the germline V gene are SNHLY and FYNNEI. The CDR3 sequence: CASSEMGQLNTEAFF. In DNA, the CDR3 is TGTGCCAGCAGTGAAATGGGACAACTGAACACTGAAGCTTTCTTT. Drawing the rest from reference TRBV2 and TRBJ1-1, the complete variable domain is EPEVTQTPSHQVTQMGQEVILRCVPISNHLYFYWYRQILGQKVEFLVSFYNNEISEKSEIFDDQFSVERPDGSNFTLKIRSTKLEDSAMYFCASSEMGQLNTEAFFGQGTRLTVV.

Judged by abundance, this clone is medium-sized (0.01 to 0.1%). The chain recombines TRBV6-1 with TRBJ2-7; unclear D gene. Germline V gene lookup returns CDR1 MNHNS and CDR2 SASEGT. The CDR3 has 15 amino acids. The V end was cut by 0 bases, the J end by 2 bases, with 11 bases between. The CDR3 nucleotides are TGTGCCAGCAGTGAAGCAATGGAGCCACCCTACGAGCAGTACTTC. Translated, it gives CASSEAMEPPYEQYF.